The 23 T cell receptor beta chains below were found in one sample sequenced in a study of blood T cell repertoires in COVID-19. The protocol was immunoSEQ multiplex PCR, while the TCRdb copy is restricted to in-frame clones and leaves out a portion. This table holds approximately 10,000 clones, 70% to 75% found once. Sequenced material: peripheral blood. The receptors originated from a man aged 60-69 years with COVID-19, enrolled during active disease.

This clone was detected a few times. The chain uses TRBV5-4 and TRBJ2-7, with D possibly TRBD1 on 5 matching bases. This CDR3 is 14 amino acids long. V was shortened by 1 base and J by 0 bases, with 8 bases between the two germline ends. Looked up from germline, CDR1 is SGHNT and CDR2 is YYREEE (reference sequence). DNA of the CDR3: TGTGCCAGCAGCTTGTATCAGGGCTCCTACGAGCAGTACGTC. Translation: CASSLYQGSYEQYV.

This clone has a handful of counts. This chain uses TRBV9 with TRBJ2-1; the match to TRBD2 covers 7 bases. Trimming at V came to 1 base and at J to 8 bases, leaving 9 bases not matched to a gene. Germline V gives CDR1 SGDLS, CDR2 YYNGEE. The CDR3 length is 15 residues. The CDR3 here is CASSVSWTSRDEQFF. The CDR3 DNA follows: TGTGCCAGCAGCGTATCCTGGACTAGTAGGGATGAGCAGTTCTTC.

The chain joins TRBV19 to TRBJ2-2; 9 bases are a match to TRBD1. The germline V gene encodes CDR1 LNHDA and CDR2 SQIVND (reference sequence). The V gene end was trimmed by 10 bases and the J gene end by 4 bases; junction bases not matched to a gene: 13. The CDR3 sequence is 16 residues long. CDR3 in amino acids: CATSNAGQGSTGELFF. The CDR3 region has the DNA TGTGCCACCTCAAACGCGGGACAGGGTTCCACCGGGGAGCTGTTTTTT.

The rearrangement uses TRBV2 and TRBJ1-1; 8 bases are a match to TRBD1. Germline V gene data show CDR1 as SNHLY and CDR2 as FYNNEI. The V segment lost 6 bases and the J segment 1 base; nucleotides outside the gene matches: 4. The CDR3 is 14 residues long. The CDR3 is CASSGQGPNTEAFF. The CDR3 DNA is TGTGCCAGCAGCGGACAGGGACCGAACACTGAAGCTTTCTTT.

This clone is termed large. The rearrangement links TRBV29-1 to TRBJ1-1, with 8 nucleotides matching TRBD1. Germline-derived CDR1 and CDR2 are SQVTM and ANQGSEA. This CDR3 contains 14 residues. Germline trimming cut 6 bases from V and 5 bases from J; bases unmatched to any gene: 11. The DNA of the CDR3 is TGCAGCGTCCAGAGACAGGGGAAGAGTACTGAAGCTTTCTTT. Protein: CSVQRQGKSTEAFF.

This clone has only a few counts. This sequence joins TRBV7-9 and TRBJ2-1; 11 nucleotides match TRBD2. The CDR3 contains 13 residues. The ends lost 2 bases at V and 9 bases at J; junction bases unmatched: 0. CDR1 and CDR2 from the germline V gene are SEHNR and FQNEAQ (reference sequence). In DNA, the CDR3 is TGTGCCAGCAGCTTACTAGCGGGAGGTGAGCAGTTCTTC. Protein product: CASSLLAGGEQFF.

This chain joins TRBV19 and TRBJ2-1; D may be TRBD2 (6 bases). In germline, CDR1 is LNHDA, CDR2 SQIVND (reference sequence). Deletions cut 5 bases from V and 8 bases from J, with 16 bases between. CDR3 length: 14 amino acids. The CDR3 reads CASSSRDFDDEQFF. In DNA, the CDR3 is TGTGCCAGTAGTTCCCGGGACTTCGACGATGAGCAGTTCTTC.

The V call is TRBV6-5, the J call TRBJ2-3; 7 bases are shared with TRBD1. The germline gives CDR1 MNHEY, CDR2 SVGAGI. The V and J ends lost 7 bases and 1 base, in that order; junction bases with no gene match: 5. The CDR3 contains 14 residues. CDR3 sequence (DNA): TGTGCCAGCACCCAACAGGGGCGCACAGATACGCAGTATTTT. This translates into CASTQQGRTDTQYF.

This chain joins TRBV11-2 and TRBJ2-7, with 9 bases identical to TRBD1. This CDR3 has 14 amino acids. Germline CDR1 reads SGHAT; CDR2 reads FQNNGV. J lost 5 bases, V lost 5 bases, and 7 bases had no gene match. The CDR3, as DNA: TGTGCCAGCAGCCCCTGGGACAGGGACGACGAGCAGTACGTC. Protein product: CASSPWDRDDEQYV.

This clone was observed once. This chain links TRBV2 with TRBJ1-3; 10 bases are shared with TRBD1. Germline trimming cut 6 bases from V and 2 bases from J; bases unmatched to any gene: 4. The CDR3 extends over 15 amino acids. Germline assignment: CDR1 SNHLY and CDR2 FYNNEI. CDR3 residues: CASSWDRGTGNTIYF. CDR3 bases: TGTGCCAGCAGCTGGGACAGGGGAACTGGAAACACCATATATTTT.

The V gene is TRBV5-5, the J gene TRBJ2-7; TRBD2 aligns across 7 bases. Looked up from germline, CDR1 is SGHKS and CDR2 is YYEKEE (reference sequence). V dropped 4 bases and J dropped 1; count of bases not matched to a gene: 5. There are 14 residues in the CDR3. CDR3 in amino acids: CASSAGDLSYEQYV. The CDR3 nucleotides are TGTGCCAGCAGCGCGGGGGACCTTTCCTACGAGCAGTACGTC.

A single count supports this clone. The V and J genes are TRBV9 and TRBJ1-2, with 12 bases matching TRBD1. V was clipped by 3 bases and J by 3 bases; unmatched bases: 6. CDR1 and CDR2 from the germline V gene are SGDLS and YYNGEE. This CDR3 comprises 16 residues. Here the CDR3 DNA reads TGTGCCAGCAGCGCCGGGACAGGGGGCGCGGACTATGGCTACACCTTC. Its protein product is CASSAGTGGADYGYTF. The variable domain in full, completed from reference TRBV9 and TRBJ1-2, reads DSGVTQTPKHLITATGQRVTLRCSPRSGDLSVYWYQQSLDQGLQFLIQYYNGEERAKGNILERFSAQQFPDLHSELNLSSLELGDSALYFCASSAGTGGADYGYTFGSGTRLTVV.

The chain uses TRBV28 and TRBJ2-7; 7 bases agree with TRBD1. This CDR3 region has 15 residues. The V and J ends lost 5 bases and 0 bases, in that order; junction bases with no gene match: 7. CDR1 is MDHEN, CDR2 SYDVKM, per germline. CDR3 sequence: CASSGRDRASYEQYF. DNA of the CDR3: TGTGCCAGCAGTGGCCGGGACAGAGCCTCCTACGAGCAGTACTTC.

This clone turned up a few times. This chain links TRBV19 with TRBJ1-5; tentatively, D is TRBD1 (6 bases). The CDR3 extends over 14 amino acids. The V and J ends lost 5 bases and 4 bases respectively, with 12 bases between them. Looked up from germline, CDR1 is LNHDA and CDR2 is SQIVND (reference sequence). This chain's CDR3 is CASSSTGLNQPQHF. The CDR3 region has the DNA TGTGCCAGTAGTTCGACAGGCCTAAATCAGCCCCAGCATTTT. The full variable domain, in which reference TRBV19 and TRBJ1-5 provide the parts outside the CDR3, is DGGITQSPKYLFRKEGQNVTLSCEQNLNHDAMYWYRQDPGQGLRLIYYSQIVNDFQKGDIAEGYSVSREKKESFPLTVTSAQKNPTAFYLCASSSTGLNQPQHFGDGTRLSIL.

V is TRBV2 and J is TRBJ2-1; 9 nucleotides agree with TRBD2. The junction had 12 bases not matched to a gene; V was cut back by 7 bases and J by 8 bases. The CDR3 consists of 15 residues. Looked up from germline, CDR1 is SNHLY and CDR2 is FYNNEI. CDR3 sequence: CASIVAGGPMYEQFF. The CDR3, as DNA: TGTGCCAGCATCGTGGCGGGAGGGCCGATGTATGAGCAGTTCTTC. Full variable domain (missing parts from reference TRBV2 and TRBJ2-1): EPEVTQTPSHQVTQMGQEVILRCVPISNHLYFYWYRQILGQKVEFLVSFYNNEISEKSEIFDDQFSVERPDGSNFTLKIRSTKLEDSAMYFCASIVAGGPMYEQFFGPGTRLTVL.

This sequence joins TRBV5-1 and TRBJ2-3, with 7 bases lining up with TRBD2. The CDR3 totals 15 residues. V lost 0 bases to trimming and J lost 3 bases; unmatched junction nucleotides: 4. CDR1 and CDR2 from the germline V gene are SGHRS and YFSETQ. The CDR3 sequence is CASSLEAGETDTQYF. The CDR3 coding sequence is TGCGCCAGCAGCTTGGAGGCGGGAGAAACAGATACGCAGTATTTT.

The chain is built from TRBV5-4 and TRBJ2-1, with 12 bases matching TRBD2. This CDR3 contains 15 residues. V dropped 3 bases and J dropped 6; count of bases not matched to a gene: 4. Germline assignment: CDR1 SGHNT and CDR2 YYREEE (reference sequence). DNA for the CDR3: TGTGCCAGCAGCTCCCGACTAGCGGGAGCCAATGAGCAGTTCTTC. This sequence encodes CASSSRLAGANEQFF.

The chain uses TRBV13 and TRBJ1-3, with 8 bases identical to TRBD1. V dropped 5 bases and J dropped 0; count of bases not matched to a gene: 6. The CDR3 is made up of 16 amino acids. Germline V gives CDR1 PRHDT, CDR2 FYEKMQ (reference sequence). CDR3 sequence (DNA): TGTGCCAGCAGCGATGGGGACAGGCGCTCTGGAAACACCATATATTTT. Residues: CASSDGDRRSGNTIYF.

The chain carries TRBV4-3 and TRBJ2-1; 13 bases line up with TRBD2. The CDR3 contains 18 residues. V trimming: 1 base; J trimming: 8 bases; junction bases outside the gene matches: 11. The germline CDR1 and CDR2 sequences are LGHNA and YSLEER. CDR3 amino acids: CASSQAAPTSGRADEQFF. The CDR3 DNA reads as TGCGCCAGCAGCCAAGCAGCGCCTACTAGCGGGAGGGCCGATGAGCAGTTCTTC.

The sample holds a few counts of this clone. The rearrangement uses TRBV2 and TRBJ2-5; TRBD2 matches 8 bases. CDR3 length: 14 amino acids. J lost 5 bases, V lost 6 bases, and 8 bases had no gene match. CDR1 and CDR2 (germline): SNHLY, FYNNEI. The CDR3 here is CASRDGLAGETQYF. CDR3 DNA sequence: TGTGCCAGCAGAGACGGACTAGCAGGCGAGACCCAGTACTTC.

The chain uses TRBV9 and TRBJ1-4, with TRBD1 matching 9 bases. This CDR3 has 16 residues. The germline gives CDR1 SGDLS, CDR2 YYNGEE. Germline trimming cut 3 bases from V and 7 bases from J; bases unmatched to any gene: 10. DNA for the CDR3: TGTGCCAGCAGCGCCGCTCCCGGGACAGGGTCTGAAAAACTGTTTTTT. It specifies CASSAAPGTGSEKLFF.

The chain recombines TRBV6-6 with TRBJ1-3, with D possibly matching TRBD1 (5 bases). Between the trimmed V and J ends, which lost 6 bases and 4 bases, there was a span of 7 bases. In germline, CDR1 is MNHNY, CDR2 SVGAGI (reference sequence). CDR3 length: 12 amino acids. The CDR3 reads CASRDTGNTIYF. For the CDR3, the DNA is TGTGCCAGCAGGGACACAGGAAACACCATATATTTT.

The V call is TRBV14, the J call TRBJ2-7, with unresolved D. Germline CDR1 reads SGHDN; CDR2 reads FVKESK. The CDR3 length is 17 residues. Trimming pared 2 bases from V and 0 bases from J, leaving 17 bases between. The CDR3 DNA is TGTGCCAGCAGCCAACCGGTCGCTCCCCGGGTCTCCTACGAGCAGTACGTC. It specifies CASSQPVAPRVSYEQYV.